The 32 T cell receptor beta chains below were found in one sample sequenced in a study of blood T cell repertoires in COVID-19. Assay: immunoSEQ multiplex PCR; the TCRdb copy retains only in-frame clones and omits some. The repertoire consists of some 70,000 clones, with around nine tenths occurring once and the leading ten covering about 3.5%. Sequencing was carried out using peripheral blood. Receptor source: a woman aged 45 to 65 with COVID-19, enrolled during active disease.

The chain recombines TRBV30 with TRBJ2-1, with TRBD1 matching over 9 bases. Germline V gene sequence: CDR1 GTSNPN, CDR2 SVGIG (reference sequence). The ends lost 8 bases at V and 5 bases at J; junction bases unmatched: 7. The CDR3 contains 13 residues. The CDR3 region has the DNA TGTGCCGGGACAGGGTCGATAAACAATGAGCAGTTCTTC. Amino acids: CAGTGSINNEQFF.

V and J are TRBV4-1 and TRBJ2-7; 7 nucleotides match TRBD2. Germline CDR1 is MGHRA and CDR2 is YSYEKL. V gave up 4 bases and J gave up 0 bases; unmatched junction bases: 9. This CDR3 is 16 amino acids long. The CDR3 nucleotides are TGCGCCAGCAGCCGGCCCCCGTGGGGGGGCTCCTACGAGCAGTACTTC. Protein: CASSRPPWGGSYEQYF.

As to this clone: A read error may account for a junction end that differs from germline. The chain combines TRBV7-2 with TRBJ2-3; D might be TRBD2 (6 bases). The germline V gene has CDR1 SGHTA and CDR2 FQGNSA. This CDR3 has 15 amino acids. Written as DNA, the CDR3 is TGTGCCAGCAGCCTAGCGCGGGTTGGCACAGATACGCAGTATTTT. Its protein product is CASSLARVGTDTQYF.

The V gene is TRBV19, the J gene TRBJ2-7; possible D gene TRBD2, 6 bases. The germline CDR1 and CDR2 sequences are LNHDA and SQIVND (reference sequence). With 1 base removed from V and 1 base from J, the gap between germline ends came to 17 bases. This CDR3 comprises 17 residues. CDR3 bases: TGTGCCAGTAGTATAGCGATATCGGGAGCCCGATCCTACGAGCAGTACTTC. Amino acids: CASSIAISGARSYEQYF.

This clone was observed once. The V gene is TRBV7-9, the J gene TRBJ2-2, with D hard to call. The germline V gene has CDR1 SEHNR and CDR2 FQNEAQ (reference sequence). This CDR3 is built from 13 residues. V lost 5 bases and J lost 5, with 9 bases in between. The CDR3 loop is CASSHSSTGELFF. The CDR3 nucleotides are TGTGCCAGCAGCCACAGTTCGACCGGGGAGCTGTTTTTT.

This clone was seen a few times. The chain links TRBV5-6 to TRBJ1-5; D gene unclear. The germline CDR1 and CDR2 sequences are SGHDT and YYEEEE. This CDR3 has 14 amino acids. V lost 0 bases to trimming and J lost 4 bases, with 8 bases between them. The DNA for the CDR3 is TGTGCCAGCAGCTTGGACGGGAAGAATCAGCCCCAGCATTTT. It is translated as CASSLDGKNQPQHF.

This chain links TRBV3-1 (or the pseudogene TRBV3-2) with TRBJ2-3, with 8 bases matching TRBD2. Trimming removed 3 bases from V and 4 bases from J; junction bases left unmatched: 6. Germline V lookup: CDR1 LGHDT, CDR2 YNNKEL (reference sequence). The CDR3 runs 15 residues. The CDR3 loop reads CASSHPGRAPDTQYF. DNA of the CDR3: TGTGCCAGCAGCCACCCCGGGAGGGCCCCAGATACGCAGTATTTT.

J is TRBJ1-5 and V is TRBV2; D not certain. Trimming shortened V by 1 base and J by 9 bases, and 13 bases separated the two germline ends. From germline, CDR1 is SNHLY and CDR2 FYNNEI. CDR3 size: 14 residues. This CDR3 is CASSEEMRKRPQHF. For the CDR3, the DNA is TGTGCCAGCAGTGAAGAGATGCGAAAACGGCCCCAGCATTTT.

The rearrangement joins TRBV7-3 to TRBJ2-5; TRBD2 might be the D (6 bases). This CDR3 has 13 residues. Trimming took off 2 bases at V and 7 bases at J, with 11 bases between the two ends. Germline values: CDR1 SGHTA, CDR2 FQGTGA. The CDR3 DNA reads as TGTGCCAGCAGCTTAGAAATGGGGGGGACCCAGTACTTC. The encoded protein is CASSLEMGGTQYF.

The chain uses TRBV3-1 (or the pseudogene TRBV3-2) and TRBJ1-2; 9 positions match TRBD1. Germline trimming cut 0 bases from V and 8 bases from J; bases unmatched to any gene: 19. CDR1 and CDR2 from the germline V gene are LGHDT and YNNKEL (reference sequence). The CDR3 covers 19 residues. The CDR3 loop reads CASSQDHPGQGFFGWGYTF. The CDR3 coding sequence is TGTGCCAGCAGCCAAGATCACCCGGGACAGGGATTTTTTGGTTGGGGCTACACCTTC.

This clone is a singleton in its sample. This chain connects TRBV6-6 to TRBJ2-5; 7 bases are shared with TRBD2. The germline CDR1 and CDR2 sequences are MNHNY and SVGAGI (reference sequence). The CDR3 totals 14 residues. The ends lost 7 bases at V and 4 bases at J; junction bases unmatched: 9. The DNA for the CDR3 is TGTGCCAGCATCCGGGGTGGGGGGGGAGAGACCCAGTACTTC. Its protein is CASIRGGGGETQYF.

The chain links TRBV4-1 to TRBJ2-7, with 7 bases lining up with TRBD1. The V and J ends lost 3 bases and 5 bases, in that order; junction bases with no gene match: 10. The CDR3 totals 15 residues. CDR1 is MGHRA, CDR2 YSYEKL, per germline. The CDR3 nucleotides are TGCGCCAGCAGCCATTTGGGACAGAAAAAAAACGAGCAGTACTTC. Protein: CASSHLGQKKNEQYF.

This clone was detected once. V is TRBV7-9 and J is TRBJ2-6; TRBD1 aligns across 12 bases. The CDR3 totals 18 residues. Germline-derived CDR1 and CDR2 are SEHNR and FQNEAQ (reference sequence). V lost 0 bases, J lost 3 bases, and 3 bases stayed unmatched. CDR3 loop: CASSLAGTGGGGANVLTF. CDR3 nucleotide sequence: TGTGCCAGCAGCTTAGCCGGGACAGGGGGCGGTGGGGCCAACGTCCTGACTTTC.

The V call is TRBV30, the J call TRBJ2-5, with D unresolved. Germline CDR1 reads GTSNPN; CDR2 reads SVGIG (reference sequence). V lost 0 bases, J lost 4 bases, and 15 bases lay in between. The CDR3 has 15 residues. The CDR3 DNA reads as TGTGCCTGGAGTGTACCGACACCTCAACGAGAGACCCAGTACTTC. This translates into CAWSVPTPQRETQYF. The full variable domain, rest sourced from reference TRBV30 and TRBJ2-5, is SQTIHQWPATLVQPVGSPLSLECTVEGTSNPNLYWYRQAAGRGLQLLFYSVGIGQISSEVPQNLSASRPQDRQFILSSKKLLLSDSGFYLCAWSVPTPQRETQYFGPGTRLLVL.

The rearrangement links TRBV9 to TRBJ2-5; 7 bases are shared with TRBD1. J lost 4 bases, V lost 0 bases, and 3 bases had no gene match. The CDR3 runs 14 residues. Germline assignment: CDR1 SGDLS and CDR2 YYNGEE. The CDR3 reads CASSVVGTAETQYF. DNA of the CDR3: TGTGCCAGCAGCGTAGTCGGGACAGCAGAGACCCAGTACTTC.

The chain recombines TRBV5-4 with TRBJ1-1; D is possibly TRBD1 (5 bases). Trimming cost V 5 bases and J 5 bases, with 22 bases left between them. Germline V gene data show CDR1 as SGHNT and CDR2 as YYREEE (reference sequence). This CDR3 is 16 amino acids long. The DNA for the CDR3 is TGTGCCAGCAGTTCCCTGGCGATGGTCGGGGGAACTGAAGCTTTCTTT. Its protein is CASSSLAMVGGTEAFF.

The chain is built from TRBV30 and TRBJ2-2; 8 positions match TRBD1. Germline V gives CDR1 GTSNPN, CDR2 SVGIG (reference sequence). This CDR3 has 19 amino acids. Losses at the gene ends were 8 bases for V and 3 bases for J; bases not matched to a gene: 23. The CDR3 DNA sequence: TGTGCCGCACCCCGACAGGGGTGGAGGACCCGGGCAGACACCGGGGAGCTGTTTTTT. Its translation: CAAPRQGWRTRADTGELFF.

This clone was picked up a small number of times. The chain carries TRBV10-3 and TRBJ1-3, with no clear D. V dropped 4 bases and J dropped 0 bases, with 10 bases sitting between them. Germline values: CDR1 ENHRY, CDR2 SYGVKD. This CDR3 comprises 15 residues. CDR3 nucleotides: TGTGCCATCAGTGTTACGGGATTCTCTGGAAACACCATATATTTT. Encoded protein: CAISVTGFSGNTIYF.

The chain links TRBV5-6 to TRBJ1-5, with a possible D match to TRBD1 (5 bases). Germline loops: CDR1 SGHDT, CDR2 YYEEEE. CDR3 length equals 14 residues. V was shortened by 2 bases and J by 6 bases, with 12 bases between the two germline ends. The CDR3 DNA sequence: TGTGCCAGCAGCTTTACAGGTCACCGTCAGCCCCAGCATTTT. This gives the protein CASSFTGHRQPQHF.

V is TRBV6-5 and J is TRBJ2-1; possible D gene TRBD2, 7 bases. Trimming removed 6 bases from V and 5 bases from J, with 17 bases in between. The CDR3 has 15 residues. CDR1 is MNHEY, CDR2 SVGAGI, per germline. DNA of the CDR3: TGTGCCAGCAGCCCACAGGGAGGGACTAACAATGAGCAGTTCTTC. It specifies CASSPQGGTNNEQFF.

This clone was counted a single time. The chain recombines TRBV4-1 with TRBJ2-3, with 8 bases identical to TRBD1. Germline lookup yields CDR1 MGHRA and CDR2 YSYEKL. The CDR3 has 17 residues. V was pared by 4 bases and J by 4 bases, with 13 bases of the junction left unmatched. CDR3 residues: CASSRSTGQEGADTQYF. The CDR3 coding sequence is TGCGCCAGCAGCCGAAGTACGGGACAGGAGGGGGCAGATACGCAGTATTTT.

The V call is TRBV7-9, the J call TRBJ2-1, with a possible D match to TRBD2 (6 bases). Deletions cut 5 bases from V and 9 bases from J, with 17 bases between. Per the germline V gene, CDR1 is SEHNR and CDR2 is FQNEAQ (reference sequence). CDR3 length equals 14 residues. The CDR3 loop is CASSPGLPRSEQFF. For the CDR3, the DNA is TGTGCCAGCAGCCCAGGACTACCGAGGAGTGAGCAGTTCTTC.

The V and J genes are TRBV5-1 and TRBJ2-3; 7 bases map to TRBD2. The CDR3 is 15 residues long. Germline CDR1 SGHRS, CDR2 YFSETQ. V gave up 0 bases and J gave up 3 bases; unmatched junction bases: 4. In DNA, the CDR3 is TGCGCCAGCAGCTTGGTGGTAGCGGGTACAGATACGCAGTATTTT. Translation gives CASSLVVAGTDTQYF.

The sample holds a few counts of this clone. The CDR3 bases are TGTGCCACCAGCAGACAGGGGGCCTACGAGCAGTACTTC. Translation: CATSRQGAYEQYF. The chain uses TRBV15 and TRBJ2-7, with 7 bases fitting TRBD1. This CDR3 region has 13 residues. V dropped 2 bases and J dropped 2; count of bases not matched to a gene: 0. Germline CDR1 is LNHNV and CDR2 is YYDKDF (reference sequence).

This clone has just one count. V usage is TRBV19 and J usage is TRBJ2-1; TRBD2 might be the D (5 bases). This CDR3 has 15 residues. V was clipped by 5 bases and J by 2 bases, with 13 bases between them. Germline V gene data show CDR1 as LNHDA and CDR2 as SQIVND (reference sequence). Written as DNA, the CDR3 is TGTGCCAGTAGTCTGGGCGGGTGGACCTACAATGAGCAGTTCTTC. Protein: CASSLGGWTYNEQFF.

The V call is TRBV19, the J call TRBJ2-1; 12 nucleotides line up with TRBD1. This CDR3 comprises 13 residues. V trimming: 9 bases; J trimming: 8 bases; junction bases outside the gene matches: 5. Germline CDR1 LNHDA, CDR2 SQIVND (reference sequence). CDR3 amino acids: CASRDRGLDEQFF. The CDR3 DNA sequence: TGTGCCAGCCGGGACAGGGGGCTGGATGAGCAGTTCTTC.

This clone appeared a single time. This rearrangement joins TRBV24-1 to TRBJ2-7, with D maybe TRBD2 (6 bases). Germline V gives CDR1 KGHDR, CDR2 SFDVKD. The CDR3 spans 14 residues. V was pared by 3 bases and J by 7 bases, with 15 bases between. The CDR3 spells CATSDRLVAREQYF. The CDR3 nucleotides are TGTGCCACCAGTGATCGACTAGTCGCGAGAGAGCAGTACTTC.

The rearrangement links TRBV11-2 to TRBJ2-3, with 8 bases that match TRBD1. V shed 3 bases and J 4 bases; nucleotides not matched to a gene: 3. The CDR3 consists of 14 residues. Germline assignment: CDR1 SGHAT and CDR2 FQNNGV. This CDR3 is CASSLDRAADTQYF. The CDR3 nucleotides read TGTGCCAGCAGCTTGGACAGGGCTGCAGATACGCAGTATTTT.

The chain has TRBV7-3 and TRBJ2-2; 12 positions agree with TRBD2. This CDR3 comprises 17 residues. CDR1 SGHTA and CDR2 FQGTGA come from the germline V gene. The junction had 5 bases not matched to a gene; V was cut back by 5 bases and J by 1 base. The CDR3 is CASSTGTSGLNTGELFF. DNA for the CDR3: TGTGCCAGCAGCACCGGGACTAGCGGGTTGAACACCGGGGAGCTGTTTTTT.

V usage is TRBV6-6 and J usage is TRBJ1-5, with D hard to call. Germline CDR1 and CDR2: MNHNY and SVGAGI (reference sequence). This CDR3 is 13 amino acids long. The V end was cut by 6 bases, the J end by 3 bases, with 9 bases between. CDR3 nucleotides: TGTGCCAGCAGGATTCTATACAATCAGCCCCAGCATTTT. Translation gives CASRILYNQPQHF.

This clone has only one observation. The chain employs TRBV7-3 and TRBJ2-3; D not resolved. The germline V gene encodes CDR1 SGHTA and CDR2 FQGTGA. V lost 5 bases and J lost 2, with 14 bases in between. This CDR3 has 15 amino acids. CDR3 in amino acids: CASSLLPRLTDTQYF. CDR3 coding DNA: TGTGCCAGCAGCCTCCTTCCCAGGCTCACAGATACGCAGTATTTT. The whole variable domain, remainder taken from reference TRBV7-3 and TRBJ2-3, is GAGVSQTPSNKVTEKGKYVELRCDPISGHTALYWYRQSLGQGPEFLIYFQGTGAADDSGLPNDRFFAVRPEGSVSTLKIQRTERGDSAVYLCASSLLPRLTDTQYFGPGTRLTVL.

The chain recombines TRBV7-9 with TRBJ2-2; D may be TRBD1 (5 bases). The CDR3 spans 19 residues. Germline assignment: CDR1 SEHNR and CDR2 FQNEAQ (reference sequence). V was pared by 8 bases and J by 6 bases, with 31 bases between. The CDR3 region has the DNA TGTGCCAGCCGGGCCCGCAGCAAAGTCCCGAGGCAGGGTTCCGGGGAGCTGTTTTTT. This encodes CASRARSKVPRQGSGELFF. The variable domain in full, completed from reference TRBV7-9 and TRBJ2-2, reads DTGVSQNPRHKITKRGQNVTFRCDPISEHNRLYWYRQTLGQGPEFLTYFQNEAQLEKSRLLSDRFSAERPKGSFSTLEIQRTEQGDSAMYLCASRARSKVPRQGSGELFFGEGSRLTVL.